This is a list of T cell receptor beta chains from one sample in a study of shared clonotypes between healthy human individuals. Some clones are missing from TCRdb's copy, which holds only in-frame ones; the method was immunoSEQ multiplex PCR. The data contain more than 2 million clones, over 85% of them singletons. Source material: naive CD4+ T cells sorted from blood. The receptors derive from a man aged 18 to 35 in good health. The CDR3 runs from the conserved cysteine through the conserved F or W. Each record gives: CDR3 DNA, CDR3 protein, clone size, CDR3 length, D gene, J gene, V gene. A D gene is named only where the DNA matches it firmly. Size is omitted from some rows. Given values are once, few, many or a class for expanded clones.

TGTGCCAGCAGTGCGACCTCACTCTCTGGGGCCAACGTCCTGACTTTC,CASSATSLSGANVLTF,-,16,-,TRBJ2-6,TRBV2
TGTGCCAGCAGCTTAGATGCCGACCTTTTCTACGAGCAGTACTTC,CASSLDADLFYEQYF,-,15,-,TRBJ2-7,TRBV7-2
TGTGCCAGCAGCGTAGCGGCCGGGATACTAAATGAAAAACTGTTTTTT,CASSVAAGILNEKLFF,-,16,-,TRBJ1-4,TRBV9
TGTGCCAGCAGCAGGGGCGGCAACTATGGCTACACCTTC,CASSRGGNYGYTF,once,13,-,TRBJ1-2,TRBV6-5
TGTGCCAGCAGTTACGCCGACAGGGCGAACACTGAAGCTTTCTTT,CASSYADRANTEAFF,-,15,TRBD1,TRBJ1-1,TRBV6-5
TGTGCCAGCTCACCACCGGGACTGGCCGCCTTAGATACGCAGTATTTT,CASSPPGLAALDTQYF,-,16,-,TRBJ2-3,TRBV18
TGTGCCAGCAGCGCCCAAACGTCGAATGAGCAGTTCTTC,CASSAQTSNEQFF,-,13,-,TRBJ2-1,TRBV7-3
TGCGCCAGCAGCTTTGGTACGAGCGGGGGCCAAGAGACCCAGTACTTC,CASSFGTSGGQETQYF,-,16,TRBD2,TRBJ2-5,TRBV5-1
TGTGCCATCAGTGGACAGGGCCAAGAGACCCAGTACTTC,CAISGQGQETQYF,-,13,TRBD1,TRBJ2-5,TRBV10-3
TGTGCCAGCAGCTCTGGGACTAGGAAAGAGACCCAGTACTTC,CASSSGTRKETQYF,-,14,TRBD2,TRBJ2-5,TRBV6-1
TGTGCCAGCAGCCGGGACCCTATGGGGAATGAGCAGTTCTTC,CASSRDPMGNEQFF,-,14,-,TRBJ2-1,TRBV6-5
TGTGCCAGCAGCCCTTTCGGAGCGGGGGCCCCCAGTGAGCAGTTCTTC,CASSPFGAGAPSEQFF,-,16,TRBD2,TRBJ2-1,TRBV9
TGCGCCAGCAGCTTAGGGTACGTGTCAGACACTGAAGCTTTCTTT,CASSLGYVSDTEAFF,-,15,-,TRBJ1-1,TRBV5-1
TGTGCCAGCAGTGAAAGAAGGGGGCTGTGGCTGGGGGAGCAGTACTTC,CASSERRGLWLGEQYF,-,16,TRBD1,TRBJ2-7,TRBV6-1
TGTGCCAGCAGTGAATCGAACAGGGAAGAGACCCAGTACTTC,CASSESNREETQYF,-,14,-,TRBJ2-5,TRBV25-1
TGTGCCAGCAGTGTGTTGGGGGGCAGGAGCTATGGCTACACCTTC,CASSVLGGRSYGYTF,-,15,-,TRBJ1-2,TRBV2
TGTGCCAGCAGCGTAGAAGGGCACCGCACAGATACGCAGTATTTT,CASSVEGHRTDTQYF,-,15,-,TRBJ2-3,TRBV9
TGTGCCAGCAGTTTCCAGGACAGGGGGCGATACGAGCAGTACTTC,CASSFQDRGRYEQYF,-,15,TRBD1,TRBJ2-7,TRBV28
TGCGCCAGCAGCCAAGCCGGGATGATCAATCAGCCCCAGCATTTT,CASSQAGMINQPQHF,-,15,-,TRBJ1-5,TRBV4-1
TGTGCCAGCAGCTTGTTGACGGTGTTTGGAAACACCATATATTTT,CASSLLTVFGNTIYF,-,15,-,TRBJ1-3,TRBV5-6
TGTGCCAGCAGCTTCGTGCAAGCGGGGGGAGAGACCCAGTACTTC,CASSFVQAGGETQYF,-,15,TRBD2,TRBJ2-5,TRBV11-2
TGCGCCAGCAGCCAAGACGTTGGACGGACCTATGGCTACACCTTC,CASSQDVGRTYGYTF,-,15,-,TRBJ1-2,TRBV4-1
TGTGCCAGCAGGGACCACCGCAGGATGCAGTTCTTC,CASRDHRRMQFF,-,12,-,TRBJ2-1,TRBV6-1
TGTGCTAGCAGCTTAGGGGGGCAAGAGACCCAGTACTTC,CASSLGGQETQYF,-,13,-,TRBJ2-5,TRBV7-7
TGTGCCAGCAGTGAAGGTCCGGGGACATACACCTTC,CASSEGPGTYTF,-,12,-,TRBJ1-2,TRBV2
TGTGCCAGCAGCCAAGGGGAGATTGCTGAAGCTTTCTTT,CASSQGEIAEAFF,-,13,-,TRBJ1-1,TRBV14
TGCAGCGGAGGACTGTTGAACACTGAAGCTTTCTTT,CSGGLLNTEAFF,-,12,-,TRBJ1-1,TRBV29-1
TGTGCCAGCAGGTTAGCGGGGGCCAACACCGGGGAGCTGTTTTTT,CASRLAGANTGELFF,-,15,TRBD2,TRBJ2-2,TRBV7-9
TGCGCCAGCAGCCAAGATGGGGAGGCTGGGCTGAACGAGCAGTACTTC,CASSQDGEAGLNEQYF,-,16,-,TRBJ2-7,TRBV4-3
TGTGCCAGCAGTGAAAATTTCTTTGAGCAGTTCTTC,CASSENFFEQFF,-,12,-,TRBJ2-1,TRBV2
TGTGCCAGCAGTTACGGGACTCCGAACTATGGCTACACCTTC,CASSYGTPNYGYTF,-,14,-,TRBJ1-2,TRBV6-5
TGTGCCAGCAGCTTGGGTGCAGGCACAGATACGCAGTATTTT,CASSLGAGTDTQYF,-,14,-,TRBJ2-3,TRBV5-4
TGTGCCAGCAGTGAAAACTGGAGCGGGGCTCGCTCCGAGCAGTACTTC,CASSENWSGARSEQYF,-,16,TRBD2,TRBJ2-7,TRBV2
TGCGCCAGCAGCTTCGGGACTAGCGGACAAGAGACCCAGTACTTC,CASSFGTSGQETQYF,once,15,TRBD2,TRBJ2-5,TRBV5-1
TGTGCCAGCAGTGATCGGGACAGTATTCCCAACAATTCACCCCTCCACTTT,CASSDRDSIPNNSPLHF,once,17,TRBD1,TRBJ1-6,TRBV2
TGTGCCAGGTCGGGACTAGCGGGGGTTGAGCAGTTCTTC,CARSGLAGVEQFF,-,13,TRBD2,TRBJ2-1,TRBV2
TGCGCCAGCAGCTTGGGACAGCAAGAGACCCAGTACTTC,CASSLGQQETQYF,few,13,-,TRBJ2-5,TRBV5-1
TGTGCCAGCAGCTTCGTAGACTCCCGCACAGATACGCAGTATTTT,CASSFVDSRTDTQYF,-,15,-,TRBJ2-3,TRBV7-9
TGTGCCAGCAACCGGGACAGGAACACCGGGGAGCTGTTTTTT,CASNRDRNTGELFF,-,14,TRBD1,TRBJ2-2,TRBV2